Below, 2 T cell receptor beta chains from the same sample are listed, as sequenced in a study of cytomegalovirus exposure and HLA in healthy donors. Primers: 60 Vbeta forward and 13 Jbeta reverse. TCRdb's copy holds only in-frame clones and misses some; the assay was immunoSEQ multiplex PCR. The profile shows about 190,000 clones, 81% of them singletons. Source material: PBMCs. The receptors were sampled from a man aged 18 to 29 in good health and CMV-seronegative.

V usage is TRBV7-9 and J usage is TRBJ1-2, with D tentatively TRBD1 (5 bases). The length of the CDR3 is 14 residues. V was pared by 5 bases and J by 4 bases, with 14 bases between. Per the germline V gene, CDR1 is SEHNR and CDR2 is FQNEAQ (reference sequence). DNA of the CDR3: TGTGCCAGCAGCCTAGTTATGACAGCCTATGGCTACACCTTC. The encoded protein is CASSLVMTAYGYTF.

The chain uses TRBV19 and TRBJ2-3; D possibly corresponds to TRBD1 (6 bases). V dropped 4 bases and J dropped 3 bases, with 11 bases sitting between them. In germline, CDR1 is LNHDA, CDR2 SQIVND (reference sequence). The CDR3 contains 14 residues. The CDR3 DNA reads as TGTGCCAGTAGTAGTGGACAGCTAACAGATACGCAGTATTTT. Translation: CASSSGQLTDTQYF. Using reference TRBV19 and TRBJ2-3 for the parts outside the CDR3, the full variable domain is DGGITQSPKYLFRKEGQNVTLSCEQNLNHDAMYWYRQDPGQGLRLIYYSQIVNDFQKGDIAEGYSVSREKKESFPLTVTSAQKNPTAFYLCASSSGQLTDTQYFGPGTRLTVL.